This passage covers 21 T cell receptor beta chains from one sample sequenced in a study of shared clonotypes between healthy human individuals. Sequenced by immunoSEQ multiplex PCR; TCRdb stores in-frame clones only, minus some. Of 2,100,000 or so clones listed, around 95% were seen once; the top ten hold roughly 0.13%. The sequenced sample consisted of naive CD4+ T cells sorted from blood. Subset specified: CD45RA+ positively selected. The origin of the receptors is a man aged 18 to 29 in good health.

This chain joins TRBV28 and TRBJ1-5; D may be TRBD1 (5 bases). CDR1 and CDR2 from the germline V gene are MDHEN and SYDVKM. This CDR3 contains 13 residues. With 10 bases removed from V and 2 bases from J, the gap between germline ends came to 12 bases. The CDR3: CATFQGGNQPQHF. CDR3 in DNA: TGTGCCACCTTTCAGGGTGGCAATCAGCCCCAGCATTTT.

The chain uses TRBV5-1 and TRBJ2-1, with a tentative D call TRBD2 (6 bases). The germline V gene has CDR1 SGHRS and CDR2 YFSETQ. The length of the CDR3 is 14 residues. With 3 bases removed from V and 6 bases from J, the gap between germline ends came to 13 bases. The CDR3 bases are TGCGCCAGCAGCTCCCCGAGACTAGGCAATGAGCAGTTCTTC. It translates to CASSSPRLGNEQFF.

The chain has TRBV7-9 and TRBJ1-2; D uncertain. Germline V gene lookup returns CDR1 SEHNR and CDR2 FQNEAQ (reference sequence). Trimming stripped 5 bases from V and 8 bases from J, with 18 bases between. This CDR3 has 14 amino acids. The CDR3 bases are TGTGCCAGCAGCACCCAGGTCAGCGGGAGGGGCTACACCTTC. It is translated as CASSTQVSGRGYTF.

This rearrangement joins TRBV19 to TRBJ1-3; D call uncertain. The CDR3 totals 14 residues. Trimming left V 10 bases short and J 0 bases short, with 13 bases between. Looked up from germline, CDR1 is LNHDA and CDR2 is SQIVND (reference sequence). CDR3 loop: CATARDFSGNTIYF. Written as DNA, the CDR3 is TGTGCCACGGCCAGAGACTTCTCTGGAAACACCATATATTTT.

The chain couples TRBV4-2 to TRBJ2-3; 7 bases agree with TRBD1. This CDR3 contains 16 residues. With 0 bases clipped from V and 5 bases from J, the junction kept 8 bases outside the gene matches. Germline V gene lookup returns CDR1 LGHNA and CDR2 YNFKEQ. The CDR3 spells CASSQDWRQGIDTQYF. CDR3 coding DNA: TGTGCCAGCAGCCAAGATTGGAGACAGGGCATAGATACGCAGTATTTT.

V and J are TRBV27 and TRBJ1-2; D is perhaps TRBD1 (6 bases). CDR3 length equals 14 residues. CDR1 and CDR2 (germline): MNHEY, SMNVEV (reference sequence). The V and J ends lost 6 bases and 4 bases respectively, with 15 bases between them. DNA for the CDR3: TGTGCCAGCAGCCGACAGGTTGGGGGCTATGGCTACACCTTC. Protein: CASSRQVGGYGYTF.

The chain recombines TRBV6-5 with TRBJ2-3; possible D gene TRBD1, 5 bases. CDR1 is MNHEY, CDR2 SVGAGI, per germline. CDR3 length: 15 amino acids. V was trimmed by 0 bases and J by 3 bases, leaving 10 bases between them. This chain's CDR3 is CASSYSSGKTDTQYF. In nucleotides, the CDR3 is TGTGCCAGCAGTTACTCGTCAGGGAAGACAGATACGCAGTATTTT.

This clone was recorded only once. Here the CDR3 DNA reads TGTGCCAGCAGCTTAGGACAGGGGAACACCGGGGAGCTGTTTTTT. This codes for CASSLGQGNTGELFF. The genes are TRBV7-3 and TRBJ2-2; TRBD1 aligns across 8 bases. Germline V lookup: CDR1 SGHTA, CDR2 FQGTGA. With 2 bases clipped from V and 1 base from J, the junction kept 0 bases outside the gene matches. The CDR3 runs 15 residues.

The J gene is TRBJ1-6, the V gene TRBV6-6, with D uncertain. Trimming left V 4 bases short and J 7 bases short, with 5 bases between. Germline lookup yields CDR1 MNHNY and CDR2 SVGAGI (reference sequence). The CDR3 extends over 12 amino acids. The CDR3, as DNA: TGTGCCAGCAGTTTTAAGAATTCACCCCTCCACTTT. The encoded protein is CASSFKNSPLHF.

This clone appeared a few times. The sample contains more than one DNA sequence encoding this CDR3. DNA of the CDR3: TGTGCCAGCAGCTCCCTACAGGGGAACACTGAAGCTTTCTTT. This gives the protein CASSSLQGNTEAFF. The chain employs TRBV7-9 and TRBJ1-1, with a tentative D call TRBD1 (6 bases). CDR3 length equals 14 residues. V was shortened by 4 bases and J by 1 base, with 10 bases between the two germline ends. Germline V CDR1 and CDR2: SEHNR, FQNEAQ (reference sequence).

The rearrangement joins TRBV23-1 to TRBJ1-1, with a tentative D call TRBD1 (5 bases). TRBV23-1 is assigned to the ORF class and has an uncertain function. The CDR3 has 13 residues. V shed 6 bases and J shed 4 bases, with 12 bases lying between them. The CDR3 protein is CASSPAGGTEAFF. The CDR3 region has the DNA TGCGCCAGCAGCCCCGCGGGGGGCACTGAAGCTTTCTTT.

On this clone: At the DNA level, this CDR3 is encoded by other sequences in the same sample as well. The chain recombines TRBV6-1 with TRBJ2-7; D ambiguous. CDR1 and CDR2 from the germline V gene are MNHNS and SASEGT. The CDR3 is 11 amino acids. Trimming took 3 bases from V and 4 from J, leaving 4 bases between them. CDR3 in amino acids: CASSEPYEQYF. The CDR3 DNA reads TGTGCCAGCAGTGAGCCGTACGAGCAGTACTTC.

The chain uses TRBV10-3 and TRBJ1-1; D ambiguous. This CDR3 contains 14 residues. Germline loops: CDR1 ENHRY, CDR2 SYGVKD. V lost 0 bases, J lost 1 base, and 6 bases lay in between. CDR3 protein: CAISESPWNTEAFF. CDR3 sequence (DNA): TGTGCCATCAGTGAGTCACCCTGGAACACTGAAGCTTTCTTT.

V usage is TRBV6-6 and J usage is TRBJ2-2; TRBD2 matches 7 bases. The CDR3 totals 16 residues. With V trimmed by 0 bases and J by 3 bases, 4 bases remained unmatched. The germline gives CDR1 MNHNY, CDR2 SVGAGI (reference sequence). The CDR3 is CASSYSGGGHTGELFF. The CDR3 bases are TGTGCCAGCAGTTACTCCGGCGGGGGACACACCGGGGAGCTGTTTTTT.

The genes are TRBV14 and TRBJ2-7, with a tentative D call TRBD2 (5 bases). Germline loops: CDR1 SGHDN, CDR2 FVKESK. The CDR3 is made up of 15 amino acids. V lost 2 bases and J 2 bases, leaving 13 bases between the germline ends. CDR3 DNA: TGTGCCAGCAGCCAATATACGGGGTTCACCTACGAGCAGTACTTC. Translating it yields CASSQYTGFTYEQYF.

The CDR3 loop is CASSPKDKLNTEAFF. The DNA of the CDR3 is TGTGCCAGCAGCCCTAAAGACAAGCTAAACACTGAAGCTTTCTTT. This chain joins TRBV11-2 and TRBJ1-1, with unresolved D. V dropped 5 bases and J dropped 2 bases, with 15 bases sitting between them. The CDR3 has 15 amino acids. Per the germline V gene, CDR1 is SGHAT and CDR2 is FQNNGV.

This clone was detected only once. The chain carries TRBV9 and TRBJ2-2; D unresolved. The V end lost 7 bases, the J end lost 0 bases, and 10 bases lay between the germline ends. Germline assignment: CDR1 SGDLS and CDR2 YYNGEE. The CDR3 loop spans 14 amino acids. The DNA of the CDR3 is TGTGCCAGCGGGCGGCTAGCGAACACCGGGGAGCTGTTTTTT. Translation gives CASGRLANTGELFF.

The V and J genes are TRBV27 and TRBJ1-6; D gene ambiguous. Germline V gene lookup returns CDR1 MNHEY and CDR2 SMNVEV (reference sequence). The CDR3 is 12 residues long. Trimming shortened V by 5 bases and J by 14 bases, and 13 bases separated the two germline ends. This CDR3 reads CASSPIIRALHF. The CDR3 coding sequence is TGTGCCAGCAGTCCCATAATTCGGGCCCTCCACTTT.

The chain is built from TRBV9 and TRBJ2-6; 7 positions match TRBD2. Per the germline V gene, CDR1 is SGDLS and CDR2 is YYNGEE. V lost 4 bases and J lost 0; bases outside the gene matches: 10. The CDR3 loop spans 18 amino acids. CDR3 nucleotides: TGTGCCAGCAGCCCCGGACTAGGACAAAGCTCTGGGGCCAACGTCCTGACTTTC. Translating it yields CASSPGLGQSSGANVLTF.

This clone was detected once. The J gene is TRBJ2-3, the V gene TRBV10-3, with D possibly being TRBD1 (5 bases). Germline loops: CDR1 ENHRY, CDR2 SYGVKD. The CDR3 runs 16 residues. Deletions cut 0 bases from V and 4 bases from J, with 14 bases between. The CDR3 DNA reads TGTGCCATCAGTGAGTCCCAGGGTACAGCAGCAGATACGCAGTATTTT. As protein: CAISESQGTAADTQYF.

This clone was seen once. Other DNA sequences in the sample encode the same CDR3. The chain has TRBV15 and TRBJ1-5; TRBD1 might be the D (6 bases). Germline V lookup: CDR1 LNHNV, CDR2 YYDKDF (reference sequence). CDR3 length equals 15 residues. The V end lost 3 bases, the J end lost 1 base, and 10 bases lay between the germline ends. CDR3 loop: CATSRGHPSNQPQHF. The CDR3 coding sequence is TGTGCCACCAGCAGGGGACACCCCAGCAATCAGCCCCAGCATTTT.